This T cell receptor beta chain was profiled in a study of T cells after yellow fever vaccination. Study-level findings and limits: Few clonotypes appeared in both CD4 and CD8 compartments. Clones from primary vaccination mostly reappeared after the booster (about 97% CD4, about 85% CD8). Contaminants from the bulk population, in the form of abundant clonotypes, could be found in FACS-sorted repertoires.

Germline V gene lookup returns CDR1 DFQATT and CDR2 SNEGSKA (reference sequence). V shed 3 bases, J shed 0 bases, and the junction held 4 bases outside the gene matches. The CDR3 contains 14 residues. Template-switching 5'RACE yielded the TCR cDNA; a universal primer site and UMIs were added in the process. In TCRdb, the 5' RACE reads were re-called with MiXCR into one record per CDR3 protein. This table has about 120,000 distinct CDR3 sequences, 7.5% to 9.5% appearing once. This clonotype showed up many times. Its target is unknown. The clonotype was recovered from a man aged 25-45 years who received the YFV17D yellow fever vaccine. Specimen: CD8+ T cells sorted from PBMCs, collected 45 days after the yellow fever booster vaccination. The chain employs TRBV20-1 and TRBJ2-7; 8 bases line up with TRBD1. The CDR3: CSARIGTGSYEQYF. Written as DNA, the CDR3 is TGCAGTGCTAGGATCGGGACAGGCTCCTACGAGCAGTACTTC.